This TCR beta chain was observed in a study of blood T cell repertoires in COVID-19. Study-wide context: Samples representing acute and convalescent COVID-19 were sourced from the United States, Italy and Spain. Sources were T cells, B-cell-depleted T cells, or PBMCs; the material itself was cDNA or gDNA.

Germline values: CDR1 LGHNA, CDR2 YSLEER. V was cut by 1 base and J by 3 bases, with 10 bases left in between. This CDR3 comprises 15 residues. In the original analysis: Scientists estimated how many nucleated cells there were by amplifying reference gene primers. TCRdb keeps only in-frame clones here, not all; method: immunoSEQ multiplex PCR. V and J calls and clone size are copied from that table; D and trimming were computed from the DNA. The sample contains around 200,000 clones, 83% of which appear only once. Sequences were obtained from peripheral blood. This chain links TRBV4-3 with TRBJ1-5; D gene ambiguous. This receptor was identified in a man between 35 and 55 years old with active or convalescent COVID-19. The CDR3 bases are TGCGCCAGCAGCCAAGGAGAGGGATCCAATCAGCCCCAGCATTTT. Its protein is CASSQGEGSNQPQHF.